This T cell receptor beta chain was identified in a study of cytomegalovirus exposure and HLA in healthy donors. The overall study: Genotyping showed 81% of roughly 390 donors falling in the Caucasian-associated ancestry cluster. Findings of the study overall: Evidence from a later analysis indicated that most CMV-associated TCR beta chains looked HLA-restricted. Reports state that TCR beta sequences accurately predicted most subjects' HLA-A and HLA-B alleles. Later genetic work tied a missense DCLRE1C variant to beta-chain V and J trimming.

The PCR ran on 60 Vbeta and 13 Jbeta primers. The repertoire was sequenced with immunoSEQ multiplex PCR; TCRdb's copy has only in-frame clones and lacks some. The sample has roughly 99,000 clones; approximately 74% are singletons. The table lists this clone with a few counts. The antigen is not known. Per germline, CDR1 SGHRS and CDR2 YFSETQ. The CDR3 covers 14 residues. Trimming pared 0 bases from V and 1 base from J, leaving 7 bases between. The TCR originated in a male donor in good health and CMV-seronegative. The sample comprised PBMCs. The rearrangement links TRBV5-1 to TRBJ1-1; D is possibly TRBD1 (6 bases). This CDR3 reads CASSLVGQNTEAFF. CDR3 nucleotides: TGCGCCAGCAGCTTGGTGGGACAGAACACTGAAGCTTTCTTT.